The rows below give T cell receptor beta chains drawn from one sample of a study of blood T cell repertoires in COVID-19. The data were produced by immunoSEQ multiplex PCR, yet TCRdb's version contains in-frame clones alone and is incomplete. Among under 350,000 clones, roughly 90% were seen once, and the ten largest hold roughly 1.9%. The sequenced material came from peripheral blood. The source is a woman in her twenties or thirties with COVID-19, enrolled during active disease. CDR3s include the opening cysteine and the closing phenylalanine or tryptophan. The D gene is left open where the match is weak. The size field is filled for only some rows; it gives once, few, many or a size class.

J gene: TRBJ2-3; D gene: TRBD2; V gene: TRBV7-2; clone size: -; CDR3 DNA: TGTGCCAGCAGCTTAGGAGCGTCTAGCGGGGGGTCAGATACGCAGTATTTT; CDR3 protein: CASSLGASSGGSDTQYF
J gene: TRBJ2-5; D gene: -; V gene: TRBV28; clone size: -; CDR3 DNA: TGTGCCAGCAGTCCATGGACAGCGGAAGAGACCCAGTACTTC; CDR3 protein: CASSPWTAEETQYF
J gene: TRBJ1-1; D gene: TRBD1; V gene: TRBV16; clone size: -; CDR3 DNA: TGTGCCAGCAGCCACCGACAGGGTAAGAACACTGAAGCTTTCTTT; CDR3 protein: CASSHRQGKNTEAFF
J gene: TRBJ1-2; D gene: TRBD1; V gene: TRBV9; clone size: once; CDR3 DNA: TGTGCCAGCAGCGACACAGGGGGCTATGGCTACACCTTC; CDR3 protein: CASSDTGGYGYTF
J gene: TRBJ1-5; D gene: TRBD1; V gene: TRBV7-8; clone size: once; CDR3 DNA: TGTGCCAGCAGCTTAGGACAGGGTAGCAATCAGCCCCAGCATTTT; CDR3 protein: CASSLGQGSNQPQHF
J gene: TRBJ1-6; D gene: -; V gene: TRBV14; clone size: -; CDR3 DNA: TGTGCCAGCAGCCAAATACGGGGTTCACCCCTCCACTTT; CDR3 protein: CASSQIRGSPLHF
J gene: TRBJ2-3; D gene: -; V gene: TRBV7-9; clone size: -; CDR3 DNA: TGTGCCAGCAGGGGGGCACAGAGTACGCAGTATTTT; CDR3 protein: CASRGAQSTQYF
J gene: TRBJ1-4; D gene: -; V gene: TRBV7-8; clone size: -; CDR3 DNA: TGTGCCAGCAGCTTAAGCGGGGCTGGGGAAAAACTGTTTTTT; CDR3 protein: CASSLSGAGEKLFF
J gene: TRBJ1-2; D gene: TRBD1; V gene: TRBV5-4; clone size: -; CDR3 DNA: TGTGCCAGCAGTCTAGGCGGAAACCGGGACAGGGGGGACTACACCTTC; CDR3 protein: CASSLGGNRDRGDYTF
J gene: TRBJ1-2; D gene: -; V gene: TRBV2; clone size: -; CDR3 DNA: TGTGCCAGCAGTGAAAGACAGTCTGGCTACACCTTC; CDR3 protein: CASSERQSGYTF
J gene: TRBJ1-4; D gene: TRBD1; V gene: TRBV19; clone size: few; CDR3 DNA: TGTGCCAGTAGTAGGGACAGGGGTCGGACTAATGAAAAACTGTTTTTT; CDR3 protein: CASSRDRGRTNEKLFF
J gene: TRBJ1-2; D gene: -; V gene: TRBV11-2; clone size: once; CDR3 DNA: TGTGCCAGCAGCTTAGTAGTCTTAGGAGACTATGGCTACACCTTC; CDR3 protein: CASSLVVLGDYGYTF
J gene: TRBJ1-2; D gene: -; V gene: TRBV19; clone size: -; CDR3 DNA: TGTGCCAGTAGTGCCCGGACAGTCTATGGCTACACCTTC; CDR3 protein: CASSARTVYGYTF
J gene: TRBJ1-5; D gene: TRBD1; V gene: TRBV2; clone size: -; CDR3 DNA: TGTGCCAGCAGGGAGACAGGGGGCGCCGATAGCAATCAGCCCCAGCATTTT; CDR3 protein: CASRETGGADSNQPQHF
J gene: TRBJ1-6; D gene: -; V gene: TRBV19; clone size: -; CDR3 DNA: TGTGCCAGTAGTGCAGGGCAACGTTCACCCCTCCACTTT; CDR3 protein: CASSAGQRSPLHF
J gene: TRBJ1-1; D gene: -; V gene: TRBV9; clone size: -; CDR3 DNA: TGTGCCAGCAGCCCCGGTGCAGGGAACACTGAAGCTTTCTTT; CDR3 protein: CASSPGAGNTEAFF